Each of the 26 T cell receptor beta chains below was sequenced from the same sample in a study of T cells in Graves' hyperthyroidism and ophthalmopathy (dated by TCRdb to about 2019). Library prep was done by multiplex PCR. The sequencer was an Illumina HiSeq 2000. The TCR beta CDR3 regions were amplified from RNA transcripts. A first-round RT-PCR of the TCR CDR3 used the HTBI primer set with the Qiagen OneStep RT-PCR kit. The raw public data were reprocessed by TCRdb itself: fastp quality trimming at Q25, MiXCR clonotype calling, in-frame beta chains only. Records with the same CDR3 protein are collapsed into one entry carrying the most frequent genes and DNA. Within this sample are hundreds of thousands of distinct CDR3 sequences, with 15% to 18% of them counted one time only. About 7.7% of the sample is held by the ten biggest clonotypes. Material for sequencing was blood. The receptors shown here come from a woman in her late teens or twenties with Graves' hyperthyroidism.

This clonotype has a handful of counts. The chain joins TRBV7-6 to TRBJ2-7; tentative D call: TRBD2 (5 bases). This CDR3 comprises 15 residues. From germline, CDR1 is SGHVS and CDR2 FNYEAQ. Trimming took 5 bases from V and 7 from J, leaving 21 bases between them. The CDR3 DNA follows: TGTGCCAGCAGCCCCTACGGGGTGGTCTCTAAGGAGCAGTACTTC. It specifies CASSPYGVVSKEQYF.

Points on this clonotype: A junction boundary mismatches the germline segment, possibly from a read error. This chain uses TRBV20-1 with TRBJ2-2, with TRBD2 matching 10 bases. Germline lookup yields CDR1 DFQATT and CDR2 SNEGSKA (reference sequence). The CDR3 is made up of 15 amino acids. The CDR3 region has the DNA TGCAGTGCTAGCGTCGTAGCGGGAGGCGTCGGGGAGCTGCTTTTT. Translation: CSASVVAGGVGELLF.

Ten or more counts support this clonotype. The chain recombines TRBV9 with TRBJ2-7, with 9 nucleotides matching TRBD1. This CDR3 has 13 amino acids. The germline V gene has CDR1 SGDLS and CDR2 YYNGEE. The J segment lost 3 bases and the V segment lost 4 bases, leaving 2 bases of the junction unmatched. CDR3 nucleotide sequence: TGTGCCAGCAGCAAGGGACAGGGCTACGAGCAGTACTTC. This codes for CASSKGQGYEQYF.

This clonotype was detected ten times or more. V is TRBV20-1 and J is TRBJ2-7; 10 bases match TRBD1. The ends lost 6 bases at V and 3 bases at J; junction bases unmatched: 2. Germline V gives CDR1 DFQATT, CDR2 SNEGSKA (reference sequence). The CDR3 runs 12 residues. The DNA for the CDR3 is TGCAGTGCGTGGACAGGGGGCTACGAGCAGTACTTC. Protein sequence: CSAWTGGYEQYF.

This clonotype was observed at least ten times. The gene calls are TRBV2 and TRBJ2-3; D is perhaps TRBD1 (6 bases). V was pared by 7 bases and J by 2 bases, with 10 bases between. The length of the CDR3 is 13 residues. The germline V gene has CDR1 SNHLY and CDR2 FYNNEI. The CDR3 loop is CASNGQFTDTQYF. DNA of the CDR3: TGTGCCAGCAACGGACAGTTCACAGATACGCAGTATTTT.

This clonotype has at least ten counts. J is TRBJ1-1 and V is TRBV12-3 or TRBV12-4; no reliable D call. The CDR3 runs 14 residues. V was trimmed by 6 bases and J by 1 base, leaving 12 bases between them. The CDR3 nucleotides are TGTGCCAGCAGCCCGGATGCCGCGAACACTGAAGCTTTCTTT. Amino acids: CASSPDAANTEAFF.

This clonotype was counted between two and nine times. V usage is TRBV19 and J usage is TRBJ1-5; TRBD1 matches at 11 bases. The J segment lost 2 bases and the V segment lost 8 bases, leaving 8 bases of the junction unmatched. The CDR3 runs 16 residues. Germline CDR1 LNHDA, CDR2 SQIVND (reference sequence). CDR3 DNA sequence: TGTGCCAGTGGGACAGGGGGAGCCCTGCGCAATCAGCCCCAGCATTTT. This encodes CASGTGGALRNQPQHF.

The sample holds many counts of this clonotype. J is TRBJ2-1 and V is TRBV2; no firm D call. Germline loops: CDR1 SNHLY, CDR2 FYNNEI. Trimming pared 4 bases from V and 9 bases from J, leaving 16 bases between. This CDR3 region has 14 residues. The CDR3 DNA follows: TGTGCCAGCAGTGGGCCTCTGGTAATGTCTGAGCAGTTCTTC. As protein: CASSGPLVMSEQFF.

The table lists this clonotype with many counts. This chain uses TRBV29-1 with TRBJ1-1, with a tentative D call TRBD1 (5 bases). V gave up 7 bases and J gave up 1 base, with 13 bases separating them. The CDR3 sequence is 13 residues long. Per the germline V gene, CDR1 is SQVTM and CDR2 is ANQGSEA. The CDR3 DNA sequence: TGCAGCGGCATTCTGGGGCAGAACACTGAAGCTTTCTTT. This translates into CSGILGQNTEAFF.

This clonotype has at least ten counts. Here the CDR3 DNA reads TGTGCCAGCAGGGAAAACAGGGATTCACCCCTCCACTTT. It specifies CASRENRDSPLHF. The chain couples TRBV12-3 or TRBV12-4 to TRBJ1-6; a possible D gene is TRBD1 (6 bases). V was pared by 6 bases and J by 8 bases, with 11 bases between. This CDR3 has 13 residues.

Many counts were recorded for this clonotype. The V gene is TRBV9, the J gene TRBJ2-6; D perhaps matches TRBD1 (6 bases). The CDR3 has 20 residues. Germline V gene lookup returns CDR1 SGDLS and CDR2 YYNGEE. V lost 0 bases, J lost 0 bases, and 19 bases lay in between. The CDR3 nucleotides are TGTGCCAGCAGCGTAGGTGTATGGGCAGGGGCGGTCTCTGGGGCCAACGTCCTGACTTTC. This codes for CASSVGVWAGAVSGANVLTF.

This clonotype came up many times. In nucleotides, the CDR3 is TGTGCCAGTACCGGGACTAGCGGGAACAATGAGCAGTTCTTC. Amino acid sequence: CASTGTSGNNEQFF. The chain carries TRBV10-3 and TRBJ2-1; 13 bases fit TRBD2. Germline trimming cut 10 bases from V and 5 bases from J; bases unmatched to any gene: 5. The germline V gene has CDR1 ENHRY and CDR2 SYGVKD. This CDR3 is built from 14 residues.

In this sample, this clonotype turned up many times. J is TRBJ2-1 and V is TRBV10-3; 12 nucleotides agree with TRBD2. The V segment lost 7 bases and the J segment 8 bases; nucleotides outside the gene matches: 6. In germline, CDR1 is ENHRY, CDR2 SYGVKD. The CDR3 has 14 residues. In DNA form, the CDR3 reads TGTGCCATCACTCCTAGCGGGAGGGTCTATGAGCAGTTCTTC. This translates into CAITPSGRVYEQFF.

The table lists this clonotype with a few counts. This sequence joins TRBV5-1 and TRBJ2-1; 8 nucleotides line up with TRBD2. This CDR3 is built from 16 residues. CDR1 SGHRS and CDR2 YFSETQ come from the germline V gene. Trimming removed 3 bases from V and 7 bases from J; junction bases left unmatched: 12. The CDR3 DNA is TGCGCCAGCAGCTCTGGAGTAGGGACTAGTGAAAATGAGCAGTTCTTC. Its protein product is CASSSGVGTSENEQFF.

This clonotype was detected a few times. This chain links TRBV5-4 with TRBJ2-2; D gene ambiguous. V dropped 1 base and J dropped 1 base, with 11 bases sitting between them. Germline V CDR1 and CDR2: SGHNT, YYREEE (reference sequence). The CDR3 spans 16 residues. The CDR3 DNA follows: TGTGCCAGCAGCTTGAGGGCGGCAAGGAACACCGGGGAGCTGTTTTTT. Protein product: CASSLRAARNTGELFF.

V usage is TRBV10-3 and J usage is TRBJ2-7; 9 nucleotides align to TRBD2. The J segment lost 6 bases and the V segment lost 8 bases, leaving 5 bases of the junction unmatched. The CDR3 length is 12 residues. From germline, CDR1 is ENHRY and CDR2 SYGVKD. The DNA of the CDR3 is TGTGCCATCCAGACTAGCGGAGGCGAGCAGTACTTC. This sequence encodes CAIQTSGGEQYF.

For this clonotype: Possible read error: a much larger clone is one base away. The rearrangement links TRBV7-2 to TRBJ2-1, with 12 bases lining up with TRBD1. The CDR3 has 16 residues. Germline V gene data show CDR1 as SGHTA and CDR2 as FQGNSA. Unmatched junction bases numbered 14, after V lost 5 bases and J lost 12 bases. The DNA of the CDR3 is TGTGCCAGCAGCCCCCCCGGGACAGGGGGCTGGAGTGGGCAGTTCTTC. This encodes CASSPPGTGGWSGQFF.

This clonotype appeared many times. The gene calls are TRBV24-1 and TRBJ2-2; TRBD2 aligns across 13 bases. This CDR3 spans 17 amino acids. Germline V lookup: CDR1 KGHDR, CDR2 SFDVKD. Trimming at V came to 9 bases and at J to 4 bases, leaving 10 bases not matched to a gene. The CDR3 region has the DNA TGTGCCACCGGGGGACTAGCGGGGAATCGTGGCACCGGGGAGCTGTTTTTT. It encodes CATGGLAGNRGTGELFF.

The table lists this clonotype with many counts. The V call is TRBV12-5, the J call TRBJ1-4, with a tentative D call TRBD1 (5 bases). This CDR3 has 16 residues. Between the trimmed V and J ends, which lost 0 bases and 4 bases, there was a span of 12 bases. CDR1 is LGHNT, CDR2 FRNRAP, per germline. The DNA for the CDR3 is TGTGCTAGTGGTTTGGTACTGGGACGGTTTAATGAAAAACTGTTTTTT. It is translated as CASGLVLGRFNEKLFF. Based on the CDR3 plus reference TRBV12-5 and TRBJ1-4, the full variable domain is DARVTQTPRHKVTEMGQEVTMRCQPILGHNTVFWYRQTMMQGLELLAYFRNRAPLDDSGMPKDRFSAEMPDATLATLKIQPSEPRDSAVYFCASGLVLGRFNEKLFFGSGTQLSVL.

The chain combines TRBV12-3 or TRBV12-4 with TRBJ2-7; TRBD1 or TRBD2 may be the D gene (5 bases each). Trimming removed 6 bases at V and 3 bases at J, with 15 bases between. The CDR3 is made up of 14 amino acids. CDR3 in DNA: TGTGCCAGCAGCCTCCGGGACGGCGACTACGAGCAGTACTTC. Amino acid sequence: CASSLRDGDYEQYF.

Many counts were recorded for this clonotype. J is TRBJ1-2 and V is TRBV3-1, with TRBD1 matching 7 bases. Per germline, CDR1 LGHDT and CDR2 YNNKEL (reference sequence). The length of the CDR3 is 14 residues. Trimming at V came to 5 bases and at J to 7 bases, leaving 10 bases not matched to a gene. The CDR3 is CASSLKGAGSGYTF. CDR3 nucleotide sequence: TGTGCCAGCAGCTTAAAGGGGGCCGGGAGTGGCTACACCTTC. The variable domain in full, completed from reference TRBV3-1 and TRBJ1-2, reads DTAVSQTPKYLVTQMGNDKSIKCEQNLGHDTMYWYKQDSKKFLKIMFSYNNKELIINETVPNRFSPKSPDKAHLNLHINSLELGDSAVYFCASSLKGAGSGYTFGSGTRLTVV.

This clonotype has ten or more counts. V gene TRBV24-1 combines with J gene TRBJ2-1; 12 bases are a match to TRBD2. Losses at the gene ends were 3 bases for V and 5 bases for J; bases not matched to a gene: 4. Germline V gene lookup returns CDR1 KGHDR and CDR2 SFDVKD. The CDR3 contains 16 residues. The CDR3 is CATSDLRLAGDNEQFF. The CDR3 DNA is TGTGCCACCAGTGATCTCCGACTAGCGGGAGACAATGAGCAGTTCTTC.

V and J are TRBV20-1 and TRBJ1-1; D gene ambiguous. Germline CDR1 DFQATT, CDR2 SNEGSKA (reference sequence). The CDR3 length is 13 residues. V was shortened by 6 bases and J by 0 bases, with 11 bases between the two germline ends. Here the CDR3 reads CSAIRLLNTEAFF. Written as DNA, the CDR3 is TGCAGTGCGATTCGACTGCTGAACACTGAAGCTTTCTTT.

The chain couples TRBV28 to TRBJ2-5; D perhaps matches TRBD2 (7 bases). CDR1 and CDR2 from the germline V gene are MDHEN and SYDVKM. The CDR3 is made up of 17 amino acids. Trimming took off 8 bases at V and 5 bases at J, with 27 bases between the two ends. CDR3 residues: CASEGLRAGGPEETQYF. DNA for the CDR3: TGTGCCAGCGAGGGACTCAGAGCCGGGGGGCCGGAGGAGACCCAGTACTTC.

This clonotype was recorded at least ten times. J is TRBJ2-7 and V is TRBV19; 10 bases are a match to TRBD1. The CDR3 is 15 amino acids. The germline V gene has CDR1 LNHDA and CDR2 SQIVND (reference sequence). V was clipped by 6 bases and J by 4 bases; unmatched bases: 9. The CDR3 loop is CASSFPGQGTYEQYF. The CDR3 DNA is TGTGCCAGTAGCTTTCCGGGACAGGGGACGTACGAGCAGTACTTC.

This clonotype appeared many times. The V gene is TRBV7-3, the J gene TRBJ2-5, with 9 bases that match TRBD2. This CDR3 region has 14 residues. The junction had 6 bases not matched to a gene; V was cut back by 5 bases and J by 5 bases. Germline assignment: CDR1 SGHTA and CDR2 FQGTGA. This chain's CDR3 is CASSVAGVEETQYF. The CDR3 nucleotides read TGTGCCAGCAGCGTAGCGGGAGTGGAGGAGACCCAGTACTTC.